Shown below are 21 T cell receptor beta chains from a single sample sequenced in a study of control samples from healthy donors and cancer patients. TCRdb's copy holds only in-frame clones and misses some; the assay was immunoSEQ multiplex PCR. The sample yields around 95,000 clones, less than 90% seen once. The sequenced material came from blood. The receptors shown here come from a woman aged 45-65 years in good health.

This rearrangement joins TRBV6-2 or TRBV6-3 to TRBJ2-5; TRBD2 might be the D (6 bases). The V end lost 5 bases, the J end lost 4 bases, and 20 bases lay between the germline ends. CDR1 and CDR2 from the germline V gene are MNHEY and SVGEGT. CDR3 length: 16 amino acids. CDR3 bases: TGTGCCAGCAGTACCTTCAACTCCGGAGGGCGAGAGACCCAGTACTTC. Encoded protein: CASSTFNSGGRETQYF.

The chain carries TRBV7-9 and TRBJ1-1; tentatively, D is TRBD1 (5 bases). With 4 bases removed from V and 8 bases from J, the gap between germline ends came to 20 bases. From germline, CDR1 is SEHNR and CDR2 FQNEAQ (reference sequence). The CDR3 is 15 residues long. In DNA form, the CDR3 reads TGTGCCAGCAGCTCACGAGGGGCTAGGGAACTGGAAGCTTTCTTT. Amino acids: CASSSRGARELEAFF.

CDR3 sequence (DNA): TGTGCCAGCAGCGACAGGGCCTCCACTGAAGCTTTCTTT. It encodes CASSDRASTEAFF. The genes are TRBV11-2 and TRBJ1-1, with 7 bases fitting TRBD1. This CDR3 is built from 13 residues. CDR1 and CDR2 from the germline V gene are SGHAT and FQNNGV. The J segment lost 4 bases and the V segment lost 5 bases, leaving 4 bases of the junction unmatched.

J is TRBJ2-3 and V is TRBV6-5, with 9 bases aligning to TRBD1. The CDR3 contains 13 residues. CDR1 and CDR2 (germline): MNHEY, SVGAGI. J lost 9 bases, V lost 6 bases, and 7 bases had no gene match. Here the CDR3 DNA reads TGTGCCAGCAGGGGACAGGGCGTCTGGACGCAGTATTTT. Its protein is CASRGQGVWTQYF.

The gene calls are TRBV13 and TRBJ1-2; no reliable D call. The V end was cut by 0 bases, the J end by 2 bases, with 10 bases between. Per germline, CDR1 PRHDT and CDR2 FYEKMQ (reference sequence). This CDR3 contains 15 residues. The DNA of the CDR3 is TGTGCCAGCAGCTTAGGGGAGAGGATGAACTATGGCTACACCTTC. Protein sequence: CASSLGERMNYGYTF.

This clone has just one count. The rearrangement links TRBV24-1 to TRBJ1-2, with D possibly being TRBD1 (6 bases). Between the trimmed V and J ends, which lost 5 bases and 6 bases, there was a span of 18 bases. The germline CDR1 and CDR2 sequences are KGHDR and SFDVKD. There are 15 residues in the CDR3. DNA of the CDR3: TGTGCCACCAGTGCCGGAGGGGGGACACCCAATGGCTACACCTTC. Encoded protein: CATSAGGGTPNGYTF.

The chain is built from TRBV9 and TRBJ2-3, with TRBD1 as a possible D gene (5 bases). Germline V gene sequence: CDR1 SGDLS, CDR2 YYNGEE. V lost 3 bases, J lost 6 bases, and 11 bases lay in between. The CDR3 consists of 13 residues. The CDR3 loop is CASSETTDDTQYF. DNA of the CDR3: TGTGCCAGCAGCGAGACGACAGATGATACGCAGTATTTT.

The V and J genes are TRBV27 and TRBJ1-2, with 9 bases that match TRBD1. CDR1 MNHEY and CDR2 SMNVEV come from the germline V gene (reference sequence). The ends lost 5 bases at V and 4 bases at J; junction bases unmatched: 11. The CDR3 contains 16 residues. CDR3 amino acids: CASSRQTGGVGYGYTF. CDR3 nucleotides: TGTGCCAGCAGTCGTCAAACAGGGGGCGTTGGCTATGGCTACACCTTC.

The chain recombines TRBV6-1 with TRBJ1-2, with D possibly matching TRBD1 (6 bases). V dropped 3 bases and J dropped 8 bases, with 19 bases sitting between them. The CDR3 is made up of 15 amino acids. In germline, CDR1 is MNHNS, CDR2 SASEGT. Here the CDR3 DNA reads TGTGCCAGCAGTGATTCACAGGGAAGGTTTAGCGGCTACACCTTC. Its protein is CASSDSQGRFSGYTF.

The CDR3 is CASRRVGAGNTEAFF. Here the CDR3 DNA reads TGTGCCAGCAGGCGGGTGGGGGCAGGGAACACTGAAGCTTTCTTT. The chain couples TRBV5-6 to TRBJ1-1, with D possibly being TRBD1 (6 bases). CDR3 size: 15 residues. Germline CDR1 is SGHDT and CDR2 is YYEEEE. The V and J ends lost 5 bases and 1 base respectively, with 15 bases between them.

A single count supports this clone. The gene calls are TRBV14 and TRBJ1-3; D uncertain. Germline CDR1 is SGHDN and CDR2 is FVKESK. V lost 4 bases and J 2 bases, leaving 9 bases between the germline ends. The CDR3 covers 14 residues. Here the CDR3 reads CASSLNLAGNTIYF. The CDR3 region has the DNA TGTGCCAGCAGCCTAAACCTGGCTGGAAACACCATATATTTT.

The rearrangement uses TRBV18 and TRBJ1-5, with no clear D. The CDR3 totals 14 residues. Trimming took 2 bases from V and 4 from J, leaving 9 bases between them. From germline, CDR1 is KGHSH and CDR2 LQKENI. CDR3 sequence (DNA): TGTGCCAGCTCACCAAGACACCTAAATCAGCCCCAGCATTTT. Translation: CASSPRHLNQPQHF.

The V and J genes are TRBV7-8 and TRBJ2-7; TRBD1 is a possible D gene (5 bases). This CDR3 comprises 16 residues. With 5 bases removed from V and 4 bases from J, the gap between germline ends came to 21 bases. Germline CDR1 is SGHVS and CDR2 is FQNEAQ. CDR3: CASSRYPRDSSYEQYV. DNA for the CDR3: TGTGCCAGCAGCCGATACCCCCGTGACAGTTCTTACGAGCAGTACGTC.

The chain has TRBV7-2 and TRBJ1-1, with D maybe TRBD1 (5 bases). CDR3 size: 15 residues. Germline-derived CDR1 and CDR2 are SGHTA and FQGNSA. V was clipped by 1 base and J by 4 bases, with 13 bases between them. CDR3 region: CASSLGSGRSTEAFF. CDR3 nucleotide sequence: TGTGCCAGCAGCTTAGGGTCAGGGAGGAGCACTGAAGCTTTCTTT. Using reference TRBV7-2 and TRBJ1-1 for the parts outside the CDR3, the full variable domain is GAGVSQSPSNKVTEKGKDVELRCDPISGHTALYWYRQSLGQGLEFLIYFQGNSAPDKSGLPSDRFSAERTGGSVSTLTIQRTQQEDSAVYLCASSLGSGRSTEAFFGQGTRLTVV.

Only one count was recorded for this clone. The J gene is TRBJ1-3, the V gene TRBV27, with D possibly being TRBD1 (5 bases). Trimming removed 2 bases from V and 0 bases from J, with 11 bases in between. The germline CDR1 and CDR2 sequences are MNHEY and SMNVEV (reference sequence). This CDR3 region has 16 residues. CDR3 bases: TGTGCCAGCAGTTTAGGGGGACCGAACTCTGGAAACACCATATATTTT. This sequence encodes CASSLGGPNSGNTIYF.

The chain recombines TRBV19 with TRBJ2-7, with D maybe TRBD1 (5 bases). The CDR3 extends over 15 amino acids. The germline V and J ends were trimmed by 1 base and 2 bases, with 12 bases remaining between them. Germline V lookup: CDR1 LNHDA, CDR2 SQIVND (reference sequence). Here the CDR3 reads CASSIAARVPYEQYF. Written as DNA, the CDR3 is TGTGCCAGTAGTATAGCTGCCAGGGTTCCCTACGAGCAGTACTTC. The entire variable domain, with the rest obtained from reference TRBV19 and TRBJ2-7, is as follows: DGGITQSPKYLFRKEGQNVTLSCEQNLNHDAMYWYRQDPGQGLRLIYYSQIVNDFQKGDIAEGYSVSREKKESFPLTVTSAQKNPTAFYLCASSIAARVPYEQYFGPGTRLTVT.

Here the CDR3 DNA reads TGTGCCAGCAGCTTACTGGGAGGAAGCAATCAGCCCCAGCATTTT. It yields the protein CASSLLGGSNQPQHF. V usage is TRBV7-9 and J usage is TRBJ1-5; D remains unclear. The CDR3 runs 15 residues. Trimming removed 2 bases at V and 1 base at J, with 9 bases between. Germline values: CDR1 SEHNR, CDR2 FQNEAQ (reference sequence).

This chain links TRBV29-1 with TRBJ1-3; 12 bases align to TRBD1. The germline CDR1 and CDR2 sequences are SQVTM and ANQGSEA. The CDR3 extends over 14 amino acids. Trimming took 6 bases from V and 6 from J; bases not matched to a gene: 6. CDR3 nucleotides: TGCAGCGTGAGGGACAGGGGGCGAGAAAACACCATATATTTT. It yields the protein CSVRDRGRENTIYF.

The chain joins TRBV6-5 to TRBJ2-1; D perhaps matches TRBD2 (6 bases). The V end was cut by 6 bases, the J end by 9 bases, with 21 bases between. The germline V gene encodes CDR1 MNHEY and CDR2 SVGAGI. CDR3 length: 15 residues. The CDR3 spells CASRRNSGGGGEQFF. CDR3 coding DNA: TGTGCCAGCAGGCGAAATAGCGGAGGCGGAGGTGAGCAGTTCTTC.

The chain employs TRBV2 and TRBJ2-2, with D possibly being TRBD1 (5 bases). V was cut by 5 bases and J by 2 bases, with 9 bases left in between. The CDR3 extends over 14 amino acids. CDR1 is SNHLY, CDR2 FYNNEI, per germline. CDR3 sequence (DNA): TGTGCCAGCAGTAACAGGCCAAACACCGGGGAGCTGTTTTTT. As protein: CASSNRPNTGELFF.

This clone was picked up a small number of times. V is TRBV7-3 and J is TRBJ1-2; possible D gene TRBD1, 5 bases. CDR1 and CDR2 (germline): SGHTA, FQGTGA. The CDR3 is 16 amino acids. V lost 5 bases and J lost 0, with 16 bases in between. CDR3 region: CASSLGEGASNYGYTF. In DNA form, the CDR3 reads TGTGCCAGCAGCCTAGGGGAGGGCGCATCTAACTATGGCTACACCTTC.